One sample yielded the 23 T cell receptor beta chains listed below, sequenced in a study of T-cell memory formation after mild COVID-19. One entry per CDR3 protein results from TCRdb running MiXCR on the 5' RACE reads. The table lists about 190,000 distinct CDR3 sequences, about 21% of them singletons, with approximately 22% in the top ten. Sequencing used PBMCs or a T cell subset sorted from them (not recorded which). These TCRs come from an adult woman who had mild COVID-19 (a few samples of this study predate the infection). Cell type and time point are not known.

This clonotype showed up just a few times. In nucleotides, the CDR3 is TGTGCCAGCAAGTTGGCTTGGACAGGGGGCTACGAGCAGTACTTC. Its protein product is CASKLAWTGGYEQYF. V and J are TRBV12-3 or TRBV12-4 and TRBJ2-7, with 10 bases identical to TRBD1. V lost 7 bases and J lost 3; bases outside the gene matches: 9. This CDR3 has 15 residues.

In this sample, this clonotype turned up a few times. The chain links TRBV9 to TRBJ2-7, with D possibly being TRBD2 (5 bases). CDR3 length equals 11 residues. The ends were cut back, 7 bases at V and 6 bases at J, with 11 bases in the middle. Germline values: CDR1 SGDLS, CDR2 YYNGEE. The CDR3 is CASGDGSEQYF. The CDR3, as DNA: TGTGCCAGCGGAGATGGGAGCGAGCAGTACTTC.

This clonotype was observed a handful of times. V usage is TRBV4-3 and J usage is TRBJ2-5; 9 positions match TRBD2. J lost 1 base, V lost 3 bases, and 3 bases had no gene match. Germline V gene lookup returns CDR1 LGHNA and CDR2 YSLEER. The CDR3 extends over 15 amino acids. Here the CDR3 reads CASSHSSGIQETQYF. Here the CDR3 DNA reads TGCGCCAGCAGCCATTCTAGCGGGATCCAAGAGACCCAGTACTTC.

This clonotype was seen only a few times. The V and J genes are TRBV7-9 and TRBJ1-1; 7 bases map to TRBD1. V shed 0 bases, J shed 4 bases, and the junction held 2 bases outside the gene matches. CDR3 length equals 14 residues. In germline, CDR1 is SEHNR, CDR2 FQNEAQ (reference sequence). CDR3 sequence: CASSLAPGGTEAFF. DNA of the CDR3: TGTGCCAGCAGCTTAGCTCCAGGGGGCACTGAAGCTTTCTTT. The complete variable domain, with remaining parts taken from reference TRBV7-9 and TRBJ1-1, reads DTGVSQNPRHKITKRGQNVTFRCDPISEHNRLYWYRQTLGQGPEFLTYFQNEAQLEKSRLLSDRFSAERPKGSFSTLEIQRTEQGDSAMYLCASSLAPGGTEAFFGQGTRLTVV.

This sequence joins TRBV4-1 and TRBJ2-1, with D tentatively TRBD1 or TRBD2 (5 bases each). The V end lost 4 bases, the J end lost 4 bases, and 11 bases lay between the germline ends. Germline V CDR1 and CDR2: MGHRA, YSYEKL. This CDR3 has 14 amino acids. The CDR3 region is CASSPPGQYNEQFF. CDR3 nucleotides: TGCGCCAGCAGCCCCCCGGGGCAGTACAATGAGCAGTTCTTC.

The chain has TRBV27 and TRBJ2-1, with 10 bases identical to TRBD1. This CDR3 region has 13 residues. The V gene's germline CDR1 is MNHEY and CDR2 SMNVEV (reference sequence). The J segment lost 4 bases and the V segment lost 6 bases, leaving 0 bases of the junction unmatched. The CDR3 bases are TGTGCCAGCAGGGACAGGGGGTACAATGAGCAGTTCTTC. Its protein is CASRDRGYNEQFF.

The CDR3 sequence: CASSLKGGTVTDTQYF. CDR3 nucleotide sequence: TGCGCCAGCAGCTTGAAAGGGGGCACAGTTACAGATACGCAGTATTTT. The rearrangement uses TRBV5-1 and TRBJ2-3, with TRBD1 matching over 7 bases. The CDR3 is 16 residues long. CDR1 SGHRS and CDR2 YFSETQ come from the germline V gene. The V gene end was trimmed by 1 base and the J gene end by 3 bases; junction bases not matched to a gene: 8.

The chain links TRBV14 to TRBJ2-1, with D possibly matching TRBD2 (5 bases). The germline V and J ends were trimmed by 4 bases and 2 bases, with 6 bases remaining between them. This CDR3 is built from 13 residues. Germline V gene sequence: CDR1 SGHDN, CDR2 FVKESK. This CDR3 is CASSPGTYNEQFF. In nucleotides, the CDR3 is TGTGCCAGCAGCCCGGGGACCTACAATGAGCAGTTCTTC.

This clonotype occurred many times. This chain links TRBV5-6 with TRBJ2-7; weak D call: TRBD1 (5 bases). Trimming took off 2 bases at V and 6 bases at J, with 12 bases between the two ends. The germline CDR1 and CDR2 sequences are SGHDT and YYEEEE. The length of the CDR3 is 13 residues. The CDR3 loop reads CASSFNQGSEQYF. The DNA for the CDR3 is TGTGCCAGCAGCTTTAATCAGGGAAGCGAGCAGTACTTC. Full variable domain (remainder filled in from reference TRBV5-6 and TRBJ2-7): DAGVTQSPTHLIKTRGQQVTLRCSPKSGHDTVSWYQQALGQGPQFIFQYYEEEERQRGNFPDRFSGHQFPNYSSELNVNALLLGDSALYLCASSFNQGSEQYFGPGTRLTVT.

The chain recombines TRBV5-1 with TRBJ2-1, with 10 bases identical to TRBD2. Germline assignment: CDR1 SGHRS and CDR2 YFSETQ. CDR3 length: 16 residues. Losses at the gene ends were 0 bases for V and 5 bases for J; bases not matched to a gene: 5. CDR3 DNA: TGCGCCAGCAGCTTGGTTCCCCTAGCGGGGGACAATGAGCAGTTCTTC. This gives the protein CASSLVPLAGDNEQFF. The whole variable domain, remainder taken from reference TRBV5-1 and TRBJ2-1, is KAGVTQTPRYLIKTRGQQVTLSCSPISGHRSVSWYQQTPGQGLQFLFEYFSETQRNKGNFPGRFSGRQFSNSRSEMNVSTLELGDSALYLCASSLVPLAGDNEQFFGPGTRLTVL.

This clonotype has a handful of counts. The J gene is TRBJ1-2, the V gene TRBV9; tentatively, D is TRBD1 (5 bases). CDR1 and CDR2 from the germline V gene are SGDLS and YYNGEE. The CDR3 is made up of 15 amino acids. Trimming took off 2 bases at V and 6 bases at J, with 17 bases between the two ends. CDR3 in amino acids: CASSVTFGGGNGYTF. In nucleotides, the CDR3 is TGTGCCAGCAGCGTCACCTTCGGGGGAGGTAATGGCTACACCTTC.

The chain uses TRBV20-1 and TRBJ2-1; possibly TRBD2 for D (7 bases). V was clipped by 0 bases and J by 5 bases, with 8 bases between them. Germline lookup yields CDR1 DFQATT and CDR2 SNEGSKA (reference sequence). The CDR3 has 13 residues. CDR3 sequence: CSARERGHNEQFF. CDR3 in DNA: TGCAGTGCTAGAGAGCGGGGGCACAATGAGCAGTTCTTC.

The chain links TRBV29-1 to TRBJ1-2, with unresolved D. This CDR3 has 12 residues. V gave up 3 bases and J gave up 6 bases, with 11 bases separating them. The germline V gene has CDR1 SQVTM and CDR2 ANQGSEA. The CDR3 region has the DNA TGCAGCGTTGAGAATCAGAATGATGGCTACACCTTC. Translated: CSVENQNDGYTF. The full variable domain, rest sourced from reference TRBV29-1 and TRBJ1-2, is SAVISQKPSRDICQRGTSLTIQCQVDSQVTMMFWYRQQPGQSLTLIATANQGSEATYESGFVIDKFPISRPNLTFSTLTVSNMSPEDSSIYLCSVENQNDGYTFGSGTRLTVV.

The CDR3 sequence is CASSFGQTNEKLFF. The CDR3 bases are TGCGCCAGCAGCTTCGGACAGACGAATGAAAAACTGTTTTTT. The chain uses TRBV5-1 and TRBJ1-4; possibly TRBD1 for D (6 bases). Germline CDR1 and CDR2: SGHRS and YFSETQ. The CDR3 consists of 14 residues. Trimming shortened V by 2 bases and J by 5 bases, and 10 bases separated the two germline ends.

This clonotype came up once. The chain combines TRBV7-6 with TRBJ2-3, with D perhaps being TRBD1 or TRBD2 (5 bases each). Germline-derived CDR1 and CDR2 are SGHVS and FNYEAQ. The CDR3 is made up of 17 amino acids. Between the trimmed V and J ends, which lost 5 bases and 0 bases, there was a span of 18 bases. CDR3 coding DNA: TGTGCCAGCAGCGAAGGGGACCGATCCCCTAGCACAGATACGCAGTATTTT. Protein: CASSEGDRSPSTDTQYF.

The rearrangement links TRBV4-1 to TRBJ2-7; 7 nucleotides line up with TRBD2. Per the germline V gene, CDR1 is MGHRA and CDR2 is YSYEKL. Trimming took 1 base from V and 3 from J; bases not matched to a gene: 6. This CDR3 comprises 15 residues. The CDR3 DNA is TGCGCCAGCAGCCAAGCCGCGGGGGAAGACTACGAGCAGTACTTC. Residues: CASSQAAGEDYEQYF.

This rearrangement joins TRBV20-1 to TRBJ2-1, with TRBD2 matching over 11 bases. V was clipped by 0 bases and J by 7 bases; unmatched bases: 5. There are 15 residues in the CDR3. Looked up from germline, CDR1 is DFQATT and CDR2 is SNEGSKA (reference sequence). The CDR3 nucleotides are TGCAGTGCTAGAGATAGCGGGAGGGCGGGAAATGAGCAGTTCTTC. Amino acid sequence: CSARDSGRAGNEQFF.

This clonotype was observed a handful of times. V is TRBV7-9 and J is TRBJ2-2; D may correspond to TRBD1 or TRBD2 (5 bases each). Germline values: CDR1 SEHNR, CDR2 FQNEAQ (reference sequence). Deletions cut 5 bases from V and 2 bases from J, with 15 bases between. This CDR3 spans 16 amino acids. The CDR3 spells CASSPGRPINTGELFF. CDR3 sequence (DNA): TGTGCCAGCAGCCCGGGACGACCGATTAACACCGGGGAGCTGTTTTTT.

This clonotype was found a few times. The chain couples TRBV6-1 to TRBJ2-6, with D possibly matching TRBD1 (6 bases). Germline assignment: CDR1 MNHNS and CDR2 SASEGT. Trimming removed 3 bases from V and 4 bases from J, with 13 bases in between. This CDR3 is 16 amino acids long. The CDR3 DNA reads as TGTGCCAGCAGTGACGTTAGGGGGTCCGGGGCCAACGTCCTGACTTTC. It codes for CASSDVRGSGANVLTF.

The chain employs TRBV24-1 and TRBJ2-1; 10 bases match TRBD1. The CDR3 is 15 residues long. Germline loops: CDR1 KGHDR, CDR2 SFDVKD. V shed 5 bases, J shed 4 bases, and the junction held 4 bases outside the gene matches. The CDR3 DNA sequence: TGTGCCACCAGTGTTAAGGGACAGGGGTACAATGAGCAGTTCTTC. Encoded protein: CATSVKGQGYNEQFF.

The chain is built from TRBV7-9 and TRBJ2-1; TRBD1 matches 7 bases. The V and J ends lost 1 base and 0 bases, in that order; junction bases with no gene match: 3. Germline values: CDR1 SEHNR, CDR2 FQNEAQ (reference sequence). CDR3 length: 16 amino acids. The CDR3 nucleotides are TGTGCCAGCAGCTTAGTCGACAGGGTCTCCTACAATGAGCAGTTCTTC. Residues: CASSLVDRVSYNEQFF.

V gene TRBV4-3 combines with J gene TRBJ2-2; TRBD2 might be the D (6 bases). The CDR3 extends over 19 amino acids. Germline V CDR1 and CDR2: LGHNA, YSLEER. Between the trimmed V and J ends, which lost 1 base and 1 base, there was a span of 19 bases. The CDR3 region is CASSQVGPRRDENTGELFF. CDR3 coding DNA: TGCGCCAGCAGCCAAGTAGGCCCTCGGCGGGACGAGAACACCGGGGAGCTGTTTTTT.

The rearrangement links TRBV4-1 to TRBJ2-2, with D hard to call. The ends were cut back, 1 base at V and 3 bases at J, with 9 bases in the middle. Germline lookup yields CDR1 MGHRA and CDR2 YSYEKL. The CDR3 totals 15 residues. CDR3 sequence reads: CASSQGQADTGELFF. CDR3 bases: TGCGCCAGCAGCCAAGGGCAGGCGGACACCGGGGAGCTGTTTTTT.